Listed below are T cell receptor beta chains from one sample, sequenced in a study of T-cell memory formation after mild COVID-19. TCRdb passed the 5' RACE reads through MiXCR, listing each CDR3 protein once. The sample records around 420,000 distinct CDR3 sequences, roughly a quarter being singletons. Specimen: PBMCs or a T cell subset sorted from them (not recorded which). The source is an adult woman who had mild COVID-19 (a few samples of this study predate the infection). Cell type and time point are not known. The CDR3 runs from the conserved cysteine through the conserved F or W. D genes are given only for firm matches. Clone size appears in some rows only: once, few, many, or a class for an expanded clone.

>few|TRBV15|TRBJ2-1|.
CATRFEQSSYNEQFF
TGTGCCACCCGCTTTGAGCAAAGCTCCTACAATGAGCAGTTCTTC
>many|TRBV24-1|TRBJ2-1|TRBD2
CATSDLSGGAGNEQFF
TGTGCCACCAGTGATCTTAGCGGGGGGGCGGGTAATGAGCAGTTCTTC
>.|TRBV15|TRBJ1-5|.
CATSRVTAGNQPQHF
TGTGCCACCAGCAGAGTCACGGCGGGGAATCAGCCCCAGCATTTT
>many|TRBV25-1|TRBJ2-1|.
CASSQSDFYNEQFF
TGTGCCAGCAGTCAGTCCGACTTCTACAATGAGCAGTTCTTC
>.|TRBV5-1|TRBJ2-7|.
CASSWTAATYEQYF
TGCGCCAGCAGCTGGACGGCAGCTACCTACGAGCAGTACTTC
>many|TRBV5-6|TRBJ2-7|TRBD1
CASTYRGPRGEQYF
TGTGCCAGCACCTACAGGGGGCCAAGGGGCGAGCAGTACTTC
>.|TRBV4-1|TRBJ2-1|.
CASSQGVTKAYNEQFF
TGCGCCAGCAGCCAAGGGGTGACAAAAGCCTACAATGAGCAGTTCTTC
>few|TRBV27|TRBJ2-2|.
CASSSPRNTGELFF
TGTGCCAGCAGTTCTCCTCGCAACACCGGGGAGCTGTTTTTT
>few|TRBV11-3|TRBJ2-7|.
CASSPTVGDEQYF
TGTGCCAGCAGTCCCACTGTAGGGGACGAGCAGTACTTC
>.|TRBV19|TRBJ2-1|.
CASGGHEQFF
TGTGCCAGCGGGGGGCATGAGCAGTTCTTC
>few|TRBV10-3|TRBJ1-1|TRBD1
CAISDRDRVILDTEAFF
TGTGCCATCAGTGACCGGGACAGGGTCATATTGGACACTGAAGCTTTCTTT
>many|TRBV12-3/TRBV12-4|TRBJ2-1|.
CASSLKVGPGYNEQFF
TGTGCCAGCAGTTTAAAGGTAGGGCCAGGGTACAATGAGCAGTTCTTC
>many|TRBV5-1|TRBJ2-5|TRBD1
CASSPQGAGETQYF
TGCGCCAGCAGCCCACAGGGGGCGGGGGAGACCCAGTACTTC
>few|TRBV20-1|TRBJ1-1|TRBD1
CSARRTGTNTEAFF
TGCAGTGCTAGAAGGACAGGAACGAACACTGAAGCTTTCTTT
>.|TRBV7-2|TRBJ1-2|.
CASSPNSRDGYTF
TGTGCCAGCAGCCCAAACTCCCGGGATGGCTACACCTTC
>.|TRBV4-3|TRBJ2-5|TRBD1
CASSQTDRVGETQYF
TGCGCCAGCAGCCAGACCGACAGGGTCGGGGAGACCCAGTACTTC
>few|TRBV2|TRBJ2-1|TRBD2
CATAGTSGRDEQFF
TGTGCCACCGCCGGGACTAGCGGGAGAGATGAGCAGTTCTTC
>.|TRBV7-9|TRBJ2-7|TRBD2
CASSQTSDYEQYF
TGTGCCAGCAGCCAGACTAGCGACTACGAGCAGTACTTC
>.|TRBV2|TRBJ2-3|TRBD2
CASTGGGVTDTQYF
TGTGCCAGCACCGGCGGGGGGGTCACAGATACGCAGTATTTT
>few|TRBV24-1|TRBJ1-5|.
CATSRGRGSNQPQHF
TGTGCCACCAGTCGGGGCAGGGGAAGCAATCAGCCCCAGCATTTT
>.|TRBV6-6|TRBJ1-2|.
CASSYGDNPTYGYTF
TGTGCCAGCAGTTATGGGGACAACCCGACCTATGGCTACACCTTC
>.|TRBV29-1|TRBJ2-5|TRBD2
CSVGGTSGVVTQYF
TGCAGCGTTGGTGGGACTAGCGGGGTAGTGACCCAGTACTTC
>.|TRBV5-1|TRBJ2-7|.
CASSQGRVSIYEQYF
TGCGCCAGCAGCCAGGGAAGGGTGTCGATTTACGAGCAGTACTTC
>few|TRBV12-3/TRBV12-4|TRBJ2-5|.
CASSLSMREETQYF
TGTGCCAGCAGTTTAAGTATGAGGGAAGAGACCCAGTACTTC
>few|TRBV6-6|TRBJ2-3|.
CASRGKGLSTDTQYF
TGTGCCAGCAGGGGGAAGGGGCTCAGCACAGATACGCAGTATTTT
>many|TRBV12-3/TRBV12-4|TRBJ2-7|.
CASSFGQRYEQYF
TGTGCCAGCAGTTTCGGACAGCGTTACGAGCAGTACTTC
>.|TRBV2|TRBJ2-2|TRBD2
CASSWTSGSSGELFF
TGTGCCAGCAGTTGGACTAGCGGGAGCTCCGGGGAGCTGTTTTTT
>.|TRBV29-1|TRBJ2-2|.
CSVEDIRDTNTGELFF
TGCAGCGTTGAAGACATCCGGGACACCAACACCGGGGAGCTGTTTTTT
>.|TRBV27|TRBJ2-1|.
CASSHVPGYNEQFF
TGTGCCAGCAGCCACGTTCCTGGCTACAATGAGCAGTTCTTC
>few|TRBV5-1|TRBJ2-1|.
CASSPRESSYNEQFF
TGCGCCAGCAGCCCGAGGGAGAGCTCCTACAATGAGCAGTTCTTC
>few|TRBV18|TRBJ2-7|TRBD2
CASSPPTSGSYEQYF
TGTGCCAGCTCACCACCAACTAGCGGGTCCTACGAGCAGTACTTC
>.|TRBV15|TRBJ2-5|TRBD2
CATSTGTSGYYQETQYF
TGTGCCACCAGCACTGGGACTAGCGGGTATTACCAAGAGACCCAGTACTTC
>.|TRBV4-2|TRBJ2-5|.
CASSQDVTNQETQYF
TGTGCCAGCAGCCAAGATGTAACGAACCAAGAGACCCAGTACTTC
>few|TRBV5-5|TRBJ2-7|.
CASSRDTPYEQYF
TGTGCCAGCAGCCGGGACACTCCCTACGAGCAGTACTTC
>few|TRBV7-2|TRBJ2-1|.
CASSLEVHNEQFF
TGTGCCAGCAGCTTAGAGGTCCACAATGAGCAGTTCTTC
>.|TRBV18|TRBJ1-6|.
CASSIQGGDLHF
TGTGCCAGCTCAATTCAAGGGGGGGATCTCCACTTT
>few|TRBV4-2|TRBJ2-1|TRBD2
CASSQPETSGVDNEQFF
TGTGCCAGCAGCCAGCCTGAGACTAGCGGGGTAGACAATGAGCAGTTCTTC
>.|TRBV19|TRBJ2-6|.
CASSIRGIPLSGANVLTF
TGTGCCAGTAGTATACGGGGAATACCCCTCTCTGGGGCCAACGTCCTGACTTTC
>.|TRBV14|TRBJ1-2|.
CASSQGSGENGYTF
TGTGCCAGCAGCCAAGGGTCAGGGGAAAATGGCTACACCTTC
>few|TRBV20-1|TRBJ2-1|TRBD2
CSASRGGVYNEQFF
TGCAGTGCTTCCCGGGGGGGTGTCTACAATGAGCAGTTCTTC
>.|TRBV7-8|TRBJ1-1|TRBD1
CASSLLPTGQDTEAFF
TGTGCCAGCAGCCTGCTACCGACAGGGCAAGACACTGAAGCTTTCTTT
>many|TRBV7-2|TRBJ1-6|.
CASSGRDTYNSPLHF
TGTGCCAGCAGCGGACGGGACACCTATAATTCACCCCTCCACTTT
>.|TRBV5-1|TRBJ2-2|.
CASSLSVATGELFF
TGCGCCAGCAGCTTGTCGGTAGCTACCGGGGAGCTGTTTTTT
>.|TRBV29-1|TRBJ2-5|TRBD2
CSVGEGFVGTQYF
TGCAGCGTGGGGGAGGGGTTTGTCGGGACCCAGTACTTC
>.|TRBV4-1|TRBJ1-4|.
CASSLRTTRGEKLFF
TGCGCCAGCAGCCTCCGGACAACTCGAGGTGAAAAACTGTTTTTT
>.|TRBV9|TRBJ2-3|.
CASSVGTSTDTQYF
TGTGCCAGCAGCGTAGGCACTAGCACAGATACGCAGTATTTT
>few|TRBV5-1|TRBJ2-7|.
CASSLVGGGSYEQYF
TGCGCCAGCAGCTTGGTTGGAGGGGGCTCCTACGAGCAGTACTTC
>.|TRBV7-3|TRBJ2-3|TRBD2
CASSPRGGGGASDADTQYF
TGTGCCAGCAGCCCCAGGGGGGGCGGGGGGGCATCAGACGCAGATACGCAGTATTTT
>few|TRBV20-1|TRBJ2-5|.
CSARYGGPEAQYF
TGCAGTGCTAGATACGGGGGGCCCGAGGCCCAGTACTTC
>.|TRBV6-2/TRBV6-3|TRBJ1-1|.
CASSLQSIRKTEAFF
TGTGCCAGCAGTCTCCAGAGTATTAGAAAAACTGAAGCTTTCTTT
>.|TRBV9|TRBJ2-1|.
CASSPANEQNEQFF
TGTGCCAGCAGCCCGGCTAACGAGCAAAATGAGCAGTTCTTC
>.|TRBV9|TRBJ2-5|TRBD2
CASSAGLAGGWETQYF
TGTGCCAGCAGCGCGGGACTAGCGGGGGGCTGGGAGACCCAGTACTTC
>many|TRBV9|TRBJ2-1|.
CASSVAGYNEQFF
TGTGCCAGCAGCGTAGCGGGATACAATGAGCAGTTCTTC
>.|TRBV7-2|TRBJ1-2|.
CASSLDGSTVEGYTF
TGTGCCAGCAGCTTAGACGGGTCCACAGTAGAGGGCTACACCTTC